The 28 T cell receptor beta chains below were found in one sample sequenced in a study of regulatory T cells in long-lasting Graves disease. In building TCR beta libraries, iRepertoire HTBI primers were used together with Arm-PCR of CDR3 regions. TCRdb processed the multiplex PCR reads anew with MiXCR; each CDR3 protein has one entry. This table holds 300,000 to 350,000 distinct CDR3 sequences, about 20% found once. Described time point: persistent/refractory GD, antithyroid drugs over 5 years with positive TRAb. The TCR library was prepared using RNA isolated from PBMCs. The sequencing used peripheral blood mononuclear cells (PBMCs), collected when the disease was refractory, from a patient treated with antithyroid drugs. The receptor set was obtained from a female donor with Graves disease.

V is TRBV12-3 or TRBV12-4 and J is TRBJ1-3; 10 nucleotides line up with TRBD1. Losses at the gene ends were 6 bases for V and 8 bases for J; bases not matched to a gene: 10. This CDR3 contains 15 residues. The DNA of the CDR3 is TGTGCCAGCAGCCAAACCGGACAGGGGGAAGACACCATATATTTT. Translated: CASSQTGQGEDTIYF.

This clonotype was seen many times. This rearrangement joins TRBV18 to TRBJ1-1, with D unresolved. Germline CDR1 KGHSH, CDR2 LQKENI. The V end was cut by 3 bases, the J end by 7 bases, with 9 bases between. CDR3 length: 12 amino acids. The CDR3 DNA follows: TGTGCCAGCTCACCGGCAGTGGATGAAGCTTTCTTT. Residues: CASSPAVDEAFF.

Details on this clonotype: A much larger clone lies a single base off, so this may be a read error. The rearrangement joins TRBV12-3 or TRBV12-4 to TRBJ2-2; D possibly uses TRBD1 or TRBD2 (5 bases each). CDR3 size: 15 residues. CDR3 sequence: CASSFRGVDTGALFF. As DNA, the CDR3 is TGTGCCAGCAGTTTCCGCGGCGTTGACACCGGGGCGCTGTTTTTT.

This clonotype has a count of ten or more. This chain joins TRBV7-8 and TRBJ1-1; D unresolved. Germline V gene sequence: CDR1 SGHVS, CDR2 FQNEAQ. V lost 1 base and J 5 bases, leaving 8 bases between the germline ends. The length of the CDR3 is 13 residues. CDR3 bases: TGTGCCAGCAGCTTAGAGGGATGGACTGAAGCTTTCTTT. Translation: CASSLEGWTEAFF.

This clonotype was recorded a few times. The V call is TRBV27, the J call TRBJ1-1, with 8 positions matching TRBD1. J lost 1 base, V lost 7 bases, and 5 bases had no gene match. This CDR3 contains 14 residues. Per germline, CDR1 MNHEY and CDR2 SMNVEV (reference sequence). The CDR3, as DNA: TGTGCCAGCACTCTCACAGGGGGGAACACTGAAGCTTTCTTT. Amino acids: CASTLTGGNTEAFF.

The sample holds one count of this clonotype. A much larger clone differs from this one at a single base, so this may be a read error. V and J are TRBV2 and TRBJ2-1; D not certain. CDR3 length: 13 amino acids. Looked up from germline, CDR1 is SNHLY and CDR2 is FYNNEI. The V end lost 9 bases, the J end lost 10 bases, and 19 bases lay between the germline ends. The CDR3 DNA is TGTGCCAGTATGGTTGGGATCCTCTACGAGCAGTTCTTC. Its translation: CASMVGILYEQFF.

This clonotype was picked up many times. The chain couples TRBV7-8 to TRBJ1-1; 8 nucleotides line up with TRBD1. Germline CDR1 is SGHVS and CDR2 is FQNEAQ. Trimming cost V 4 bases and J 2 bases; bases outside gene matches: 6. CDR3 length: 15 amino acids. The DNA of the CDR3 is TGTGCCAGCAGCTGGGTCGGACAGGGTAACACTGAAGCTTTCTTT. This encodes CASSWVGQGNTEAFF.

This clonotype was detected only a few times. This sequence joins TRBV20-1 and TRBJ1-1; D is ambiguous. Germline CDR1 reads DFQATT; CDR2 reads SNEGSKA (reference sequence). The CDR3 covers 12 residues. The CDR3 nucleotides are TGCAGGGCAGTATCCATGAACACTGAAGCTTTCTTT. Residues: CRAVSMNTEAFF.

The sample holds many counts of this clonotype. The chain recombines TRBV12-3 or TRBV12-4 with TRBJ1-6; a weak D match, TRBD1 (6 bases). This CDR3 has 17 amino acids. The ends were cut back, 1 base at V and 2 bases at J, with 12 bases in the middle. CDR3 sequence reads: CASSLGQVAAYNSPLHF. The DNA for the CDR3 is TGTGCCAGCAGTTTAGGACAGGTAGCGGCCTATAATTCACCCCTCCACTTT.

The J gene is TRBJ1-2, the V gene TRBV19, with 9 bases fitting TRBD1. Germline V gene sequence: CDR1 LNHDA, CDR2 SQIVND (reference sequence). With V trimmed by 6 bases and J by 5 bases, 16 bases remained unmatched. The CDR3 length is 17 residues. CDR3 sequence reads: CASSLSSPGQGNYGYTF. DNA of the CDR3: TGTGCCAGTAGCCTAAGTAGTCCGGGACAGGGTAATTATGGCTACACCTTC.

The chain recombines TRBV5-6 with TRBJ2-3; a weak D match, TRBD2 (5 bases). This CDR3 has 16 amino acids. The germline V gene has CDR1 SGHDT and CDR2 YYEEEE. The V and J ends lost 4 bases and 0 bases respectively, with 15 bases between them. The CDR3 is CASSVTRMGSTDTQYF. CDR3 nucleotides: TGTGCCAGCAGCGTAACTAGGATGGGGAGCACAGATACGCAGTATTTT.

Ten or more counts support this clonotype. The chain couples TRBV28 to TRBJ2-7; the D gene could be TRBD1 or TRBD2 (5 bases each). Germline V lookup: CDR1 MDHEN, CDR2 SYDVKM. The CDR3 loop spans 12 amino acids. V lost 10 bases, J lost 4 bases, and 14 bases lay in between. For the CDR3, the DNA is TGTGCCATAGAGGGGCCAGGGTACGAGCAGTACTTC. It specifies CAIEGPGYEQYF.

The table lists this clonotype with many counts. This chain links TRBV9 with TRBJ1-2, with TRBD1 as a possible D gene (5 bases). The CDR3 is made up of 16 amino acids. Per germline, CDR1 SGDLS and CDR2 YYNGEE. The V gene lost 3 bases and the J gene lost 5 bases, with 20 bases spanning the gap. The CDR3 bases are TGTGCCAGCAGCGGAAGTGGGGCACGGTTGGGTTATGGCTACACCTTC. This codes for CASSGSGARLGYGYTF.

Many counts were recorded for this clonotype. The chain links TRBV28 to TRBJ1-1; 8 bases are a match to TRBD1. The CDR3 length is 17 residues. Losses at the gene ends were 3 bases for V and 5 bases for J; bases not matched to a gene: 14. Per germline, CDR1 MDHEN and CDR2 SYDVKM. The CDR3 bases are TGTGCCAGCAGTTTCCCGGAGGCACAGGGGGGGCGGACTGAAGCTTTCTTT. Protein sequence: CASSFPEAQGGRTEAFF.

This clonotype came up many times. The chain couples TRBV3-1 to TRBJ2-5, with a possible D match to TRBD2 (6 bases). The germline CDR1 and CDR2 sequences are LGHDT and YNNKEL (reference sequence). V was pared by 3 bases and J by 2 bases, with 7 bases between. This CDR3 region has 13 residues. CDR3 protein: CASSHREQETQYF. In DNA form, the CDR3 reads TGTGCCAGCAGCCACCGGGAGCAAGAGACCCAGTACTTC.

Only a few counts were recorded for this clonotype. The V gene is TRBV12-3 or TRBV12-4, the J gene TRBJ1-2; D may be TRBD1 (5 bases). CDR3 length: 15 residues. V was clipped by 6 bases and J by 6 bases, with 20 bases between them. The CDR3: CASSSTGTPTHGYTF. The CDR3, as DNA: TGTGCCAGCAGCTCAACCGGGACTCCTACCCATGGCTACACCTTC.

This clonotype has at least ten counts. This chain joins TRBV11-3 and TRBJ1-1, with 10 bases identical to TRBD1. There are 18 residues in the CDR3. Germline V CDR1 and CDR2: SGHNT, YENEEA. Germline trimming cut 6 bases from V and 4 bases from J; bases unmatched to any gene: 17. The CDR3 region is CASSSLIRDRGSGTEAFF. The CDR3 DNA reads TGTGCCAGCAGTTCCCTTATCCGGGACAGGGGCTCGGGCACTGAAGCTTTCTTT.

The chain is built from TRBV5-1 and TRBJ1-3; no clear D gene. V lost 4 bases to trimming and J lost 0 bases, with 11 bases between them. Germline assignment: CDR1 SGHRS and CDR2 YFSETQ. The CDR3 consists of 15 residues. The CDR3 region has the DNA TGCGCCAGCAGCACCGGCCCGCACTCTGGAAACACCATATATTTT. Amino acid sequence: CASSTGPHSGNTIYF.

This clonotype was detected a few times. This chain joins TRBV4-1 and TRBJ1-4, with D tentatively TRBD1 (6 bases). The CDR3 sequence is 16 residues long. Per the germline V gene, CDR1 is MGHRA and CDR2 is YSYEKL. V shed 4 bases and J shed 8 bases, with 20 bases lying between them. The CDR3 sequence is CASSRGSRGMWEKLFF. CDR3 DNA sequence: TGCGCCAGCAGCCGAGGATCCAGGGGCATGTGGGAAAAACTGTTTTTT.

The sample holds many counts of this clonotype. The V gene is TRBV11-2, the J gene TRBJ2-7; D uncertain. The V gene's germline CDR1 is SGHAT and CDR2 FQNNGV. This CDR3 is 10 amino acids long. Trimming stripped 0 bases from V and 6 bases from J, with 0 bases between. CDR3 sequence reads: CASSLDEQYF. The CDR3 bases are TGTGCCAGCAGCTTAGACGAGCAGTACTTC.

This clonotype was counted between two and nine times. The J gene is TRBJ2-5, the V gene TRBV3-1, with D unresolved. Germline-derived CDR1 and CDR2 are LGHDT and YNNKEL (reference sequence). V was shortened by 4 bases and J by 5 bases, with 14 bases between the two germline ends. The CDR3 has 14 amino acids. Written as DNA, the CDR3 is TGTGCCAGCAGCCTCCTTCGGGCCACGGAGACCCAGTACTTC. It codes for CASSLLRATETQYF.

The chain employs TRBV7-2 and TRBJ1-2; perhaps TRBD1 as D (6 bases). Deletions cut 5 bases from V and 4 bases from J, with 14 bases between. Germline V gives CDR1 SGHTA, CDR2 FQGNSA. The CDR3 contains 14 residues. CDR3 protein: CASSPEGVSYGYTF. Here the CDR3 DNA reads TGTGCCAGCAGCCCGGAGGGGGTATCCTATGGCTACACCTTC.

CDR3 loop: CASSPAEIQETQYF. CDR3 DNA: TGTGCCAGCTCACCAGCGGAGATCCAAGAGACCCAGTACTTC. The chain couples TRBV18 to TRBJ2-5; D gene unclear. The germline V gene has CDR1 KGHSH and CDR2 LQKENI. The CDR3 runs to 14 residues. The V gene lost 2 bases and the J gene lost 1 base, with 8 bases spanning the gap.

The genes are TRBV2 and TRBJ2-7, with D perhaps TRBD2 (6 bases). The CDR3 spans 14 residues. The germline V and J ends were trimmed by 2 bases and 5 bases, with 13 bases remaining between them. Looked up from germline, CDR1 is SNHLY and CDR2 is FYNNEI. The chain's CDR3 is CASSEIAGFDEQYF. CDR3 bases: TGTGCCAGCAGTGAAATTGCGGGGTTCGACGAGCAGTACTTC.

This clonotype appeared many times. V gene TRBV20-1 combines with J gene TRBJ2-7; 8 bases fit TRBD2. Germline V gene sequence: CDR1 DFQATT, CDR2 SNEGSKA (reference sequence). This CDR3 comprises 17 residues. The junction had 13 bases not matched to a gene; V was cut back by 0 bases and J by 3 bases. CDR3 in DNA: TGCAGTGCTAGAGATCCCTCACCGGGACGGGGGGGCTACGAGCAGTACTTC. Translated, it gives CSARDPSPGRGGYEQYF.

This clonotype has ten or more counts. V and J are TRBV15 and TRBJ2-7; 7 bases line up with TRBD1. The junction had 4 bases not matched to a gene; V was cut back by 5 bases and J by 3 bases. The CDR3 is 13 residues long. Germline CDR1 LNHNV, CDR2 YYDKDF (reference sequence). CDR3 amino acids: CATSDRTGYEQYF. CDR3 nucleotide sequence: TGTGCCACCAGCGACCGGACAGGCTACGAGCAGTACTTC.

This chain joins TRBV10-3 and TRBJ2-3; perhaps D is TRBD1 or TRBD2 (5 bases each). V shed 0 bases and J shed 4 bases, with 8 bases lying between them. The CDR3 runs to 14 residues. In germline, CDR1 is ENHRY, CDR2 SYGVKD. The CDR3 protein is CAISESTGPDTQYF. The CDR3 bases are TGTGCCATCAGTGAGTCGACGGGGCCAGATACGCAGTATTTT.

This chain uses TRBV5-6 with TRBJ1-2, with D hard to call. Germline V gene data show CDR1 as SGHDT and CDR2 as YYEEEE. The V end lost 4 bases, the J end lost 7 bases, and 11 bases lay between the germline ends. This CDR3 is 12 amino acids long. CDR3 sequence reads: CASSLDYGGYTF. The CDR3 DNA is TGTGCCAGCAGCCTTGATTACGGTGGCTACACCTTC.